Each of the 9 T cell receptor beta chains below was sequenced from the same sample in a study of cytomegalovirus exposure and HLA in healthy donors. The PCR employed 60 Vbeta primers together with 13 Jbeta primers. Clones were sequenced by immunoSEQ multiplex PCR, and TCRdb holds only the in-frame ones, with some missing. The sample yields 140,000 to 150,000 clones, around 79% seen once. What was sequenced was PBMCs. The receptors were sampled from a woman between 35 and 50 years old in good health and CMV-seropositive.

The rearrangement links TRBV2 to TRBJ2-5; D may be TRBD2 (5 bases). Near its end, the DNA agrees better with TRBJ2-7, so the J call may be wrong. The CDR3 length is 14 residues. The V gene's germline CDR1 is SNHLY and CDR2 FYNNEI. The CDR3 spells CASSDAMGGYEQYF. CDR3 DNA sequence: TGTGCCAGCAGTGATGCTATGGGCGGGTACGAGCAGTACTTC.

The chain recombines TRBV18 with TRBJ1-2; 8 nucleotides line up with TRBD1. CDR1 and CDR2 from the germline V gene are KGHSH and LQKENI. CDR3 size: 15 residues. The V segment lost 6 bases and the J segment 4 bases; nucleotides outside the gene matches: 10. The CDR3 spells CASSPRGQGSYGYTF. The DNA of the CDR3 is TGTGCCAGCTCCCCGAGAGGACAGGGCTCCTATGGCTACACCTTC.

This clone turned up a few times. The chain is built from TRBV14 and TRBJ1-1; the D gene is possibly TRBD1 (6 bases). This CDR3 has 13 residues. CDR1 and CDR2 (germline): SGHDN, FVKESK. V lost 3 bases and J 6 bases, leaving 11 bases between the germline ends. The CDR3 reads CASSHTGTSEAFF. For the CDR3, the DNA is TGTGCCAGCAGCCATACAGGGACATCTGAAGCTTTCTTT.

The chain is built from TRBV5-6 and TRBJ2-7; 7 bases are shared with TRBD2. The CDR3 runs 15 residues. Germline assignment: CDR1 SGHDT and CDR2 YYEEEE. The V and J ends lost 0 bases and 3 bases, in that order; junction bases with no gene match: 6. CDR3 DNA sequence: TGTGCCAGCAGCTTGGAATGGGGGGGTGTCTACGAGCAGTACTTC. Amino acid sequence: CASSLEWGGVYEQYF.

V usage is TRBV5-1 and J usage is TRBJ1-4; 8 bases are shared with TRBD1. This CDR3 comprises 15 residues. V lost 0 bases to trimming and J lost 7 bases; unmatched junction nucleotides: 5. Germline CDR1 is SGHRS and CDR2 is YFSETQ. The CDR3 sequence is CASSLEDRESEKLFF. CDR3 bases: TGCGCCAGCAGCTTGGAGGACAGGGAGAGTGAAAAACTGTTTTTT.

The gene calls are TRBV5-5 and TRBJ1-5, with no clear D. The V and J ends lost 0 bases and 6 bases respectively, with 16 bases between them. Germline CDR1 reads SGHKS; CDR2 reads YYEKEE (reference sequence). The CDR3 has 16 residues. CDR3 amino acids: CASSLESGVGIQPQHF. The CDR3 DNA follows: TGTGCCAGCAGCTTGGAATCTGGGGTCGGGATTCAGCCCCAGCATTTT.

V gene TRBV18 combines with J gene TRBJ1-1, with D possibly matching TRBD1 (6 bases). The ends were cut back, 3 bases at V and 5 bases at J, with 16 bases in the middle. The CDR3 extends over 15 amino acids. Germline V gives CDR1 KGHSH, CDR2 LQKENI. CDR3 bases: TGTGCCAGCTCACCCCTGACAGGTGGAAGAACTGAAGCTTTCTTT. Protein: CASSPLTGGRTEAFF.

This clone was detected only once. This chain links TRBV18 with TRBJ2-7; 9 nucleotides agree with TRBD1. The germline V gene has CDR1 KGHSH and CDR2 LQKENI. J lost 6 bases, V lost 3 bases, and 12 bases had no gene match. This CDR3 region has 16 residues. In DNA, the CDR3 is TGTGCCAGCTCACCGGCGACCGGGACAGGGATTGTCGAGCAGTACTTC. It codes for CASSPATGTGIVEQYF.

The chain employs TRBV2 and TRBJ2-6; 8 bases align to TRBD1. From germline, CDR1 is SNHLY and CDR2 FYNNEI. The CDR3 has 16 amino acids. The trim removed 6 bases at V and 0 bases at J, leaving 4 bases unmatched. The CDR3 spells CASRAGTGSGANVLTF. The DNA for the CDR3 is TGTGCCAGCAGGGCCGGGACAGGCTCTGGGGCCAACGTCCTGACTTTC.